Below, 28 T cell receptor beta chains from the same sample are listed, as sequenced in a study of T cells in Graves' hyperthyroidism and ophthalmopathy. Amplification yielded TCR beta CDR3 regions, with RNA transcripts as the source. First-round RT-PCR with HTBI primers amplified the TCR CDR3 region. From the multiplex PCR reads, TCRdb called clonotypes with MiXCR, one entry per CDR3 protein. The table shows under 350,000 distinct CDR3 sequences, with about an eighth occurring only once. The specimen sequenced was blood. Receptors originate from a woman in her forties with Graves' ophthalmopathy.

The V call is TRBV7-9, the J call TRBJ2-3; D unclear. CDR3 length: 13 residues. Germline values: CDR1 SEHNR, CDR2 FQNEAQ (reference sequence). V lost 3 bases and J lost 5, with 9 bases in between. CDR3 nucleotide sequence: TGTGCCAGCAGCTTCCGCAGGAGAGATACGCAGTATTTT. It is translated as CASSFRRRDTQYF.

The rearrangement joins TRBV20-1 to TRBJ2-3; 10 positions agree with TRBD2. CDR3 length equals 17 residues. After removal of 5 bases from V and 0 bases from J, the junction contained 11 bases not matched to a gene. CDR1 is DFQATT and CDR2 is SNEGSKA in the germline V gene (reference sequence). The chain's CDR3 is CSASSGGGGTSTDTQYF. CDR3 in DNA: TGCAGTGCTTCTAGCGGGGGAGGGGGCACTAGCACAGATACGCAGTATTTT.

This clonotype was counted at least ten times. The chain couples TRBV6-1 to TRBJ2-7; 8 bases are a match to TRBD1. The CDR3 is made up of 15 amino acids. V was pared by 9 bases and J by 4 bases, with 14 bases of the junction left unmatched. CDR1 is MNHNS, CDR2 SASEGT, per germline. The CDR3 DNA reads TGTGCCAGTCAGGGGGCCCTTGGGGCTTTATACGAGCAGTACTTC. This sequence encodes CASQGALGALYEQYF.

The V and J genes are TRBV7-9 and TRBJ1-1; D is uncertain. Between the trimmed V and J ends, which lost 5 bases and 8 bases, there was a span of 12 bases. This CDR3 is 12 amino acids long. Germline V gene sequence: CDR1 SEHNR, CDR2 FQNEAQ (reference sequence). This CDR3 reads CASSVAGTEAFF. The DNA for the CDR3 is TGTGCCAGCAGCGTCGCCGGTACAGAAGCTTTCTTT.

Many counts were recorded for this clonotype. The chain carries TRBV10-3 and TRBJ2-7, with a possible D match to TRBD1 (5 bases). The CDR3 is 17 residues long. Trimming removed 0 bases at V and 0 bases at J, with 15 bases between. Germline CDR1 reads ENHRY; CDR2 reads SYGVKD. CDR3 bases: TGTGCCATCAGTGAGTCGGCGCGGAGACAGTTCTCCTACGAGCAGTACTTC. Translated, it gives CAISESARRQFSYEQYF.

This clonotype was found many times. The DNA of the CDR3 is TGTGCCATCAGTGAGTCGGCCAGGATTCCGCCCCAGCATTTT. The encoded protein is CAISESARIPPQHF. The chain couples TRBV10-3 to TRBJ1-5; no firm D call. The CDR3 loop spans 14 amino acids. Germline V gene lookup returns CDR1 ENHRY and CDR2 SYGVKD. Trimming left V 0 bases short and J 9 bases short, with 12 bases between.

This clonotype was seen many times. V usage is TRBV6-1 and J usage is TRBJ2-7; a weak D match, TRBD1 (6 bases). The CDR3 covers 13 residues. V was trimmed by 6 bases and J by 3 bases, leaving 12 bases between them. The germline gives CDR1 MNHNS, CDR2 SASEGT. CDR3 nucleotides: TGTGCCAGCAGCCCGAAACAGGGCTACGAGCAGTACTTC. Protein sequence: CASSPKQGYEQYF.

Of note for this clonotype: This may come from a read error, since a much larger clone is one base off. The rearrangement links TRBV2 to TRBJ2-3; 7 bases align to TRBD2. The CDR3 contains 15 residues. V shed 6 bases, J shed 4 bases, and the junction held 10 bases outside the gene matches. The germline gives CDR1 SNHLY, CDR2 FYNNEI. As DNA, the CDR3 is TGTGCCAGCAGGGCAACTAGCGCAGACGCAGATACGCAGTATTTT. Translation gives CASRATSADADTQYF.

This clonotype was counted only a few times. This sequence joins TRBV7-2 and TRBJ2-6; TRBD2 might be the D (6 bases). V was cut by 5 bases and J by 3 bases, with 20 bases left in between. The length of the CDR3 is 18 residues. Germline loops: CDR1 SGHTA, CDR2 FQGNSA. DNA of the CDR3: TGTGCCAGCAGCCCCACCGGGACTCCTCTACGTGGGGCCAACGTCCTGACTTTC. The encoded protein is CASSPTGTPLRGANVLTF.

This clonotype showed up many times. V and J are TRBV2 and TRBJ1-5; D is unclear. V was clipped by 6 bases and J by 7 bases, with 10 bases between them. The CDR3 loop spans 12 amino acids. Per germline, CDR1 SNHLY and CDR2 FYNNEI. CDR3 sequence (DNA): TGTGCCAGCAGGATGGTGGGGCAGCCCCAGCATTTT. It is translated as CASRMVGQPQHF.

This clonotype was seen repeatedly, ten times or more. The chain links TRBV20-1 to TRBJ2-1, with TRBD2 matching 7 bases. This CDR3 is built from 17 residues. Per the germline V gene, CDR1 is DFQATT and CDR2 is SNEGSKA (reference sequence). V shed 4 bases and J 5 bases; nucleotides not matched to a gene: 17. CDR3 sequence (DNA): TGCAGTGCTAAGGCTAGCGGCAGGGTAGTCGGGAACAATGAGCAGTTCTTC. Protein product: CSAKASGRVVGNNEQFF.

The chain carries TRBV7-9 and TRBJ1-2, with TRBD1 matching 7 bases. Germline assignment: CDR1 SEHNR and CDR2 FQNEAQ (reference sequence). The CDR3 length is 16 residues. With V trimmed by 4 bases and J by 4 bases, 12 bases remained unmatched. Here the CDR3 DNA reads TGTGCCAGCAGCTCCTCTGGAATACAGGGGATCTATGGCTACACCTTC. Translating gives CASSSSGIQGIYGYTF.

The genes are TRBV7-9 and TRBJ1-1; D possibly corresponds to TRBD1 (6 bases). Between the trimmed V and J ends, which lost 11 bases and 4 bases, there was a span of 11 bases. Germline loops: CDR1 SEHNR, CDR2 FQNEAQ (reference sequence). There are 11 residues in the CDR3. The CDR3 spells CAGGGVTEAFF. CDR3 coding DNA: TGTGCCGGGGGGGGCGTCACTGAAGCTTTCTTT.

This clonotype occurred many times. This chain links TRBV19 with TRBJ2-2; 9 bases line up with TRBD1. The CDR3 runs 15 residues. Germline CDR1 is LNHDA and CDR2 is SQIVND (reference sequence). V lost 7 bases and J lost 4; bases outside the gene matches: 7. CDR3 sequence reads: CASTEQGAATGELFF. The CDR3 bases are TGTGCCAGTACCGAACAGGGGGCGGCCACCGGGGAGCTGTTTTTT.

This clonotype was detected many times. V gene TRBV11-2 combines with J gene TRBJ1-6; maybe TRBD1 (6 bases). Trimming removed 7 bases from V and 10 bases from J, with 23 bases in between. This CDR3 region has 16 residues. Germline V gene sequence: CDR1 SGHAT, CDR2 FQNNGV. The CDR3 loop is CASTTTGGRERSPLHF. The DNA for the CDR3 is TGTGCCAGCACCACCACGGGGGGCAGGGAACGGTCACCCCTCCACTTT.

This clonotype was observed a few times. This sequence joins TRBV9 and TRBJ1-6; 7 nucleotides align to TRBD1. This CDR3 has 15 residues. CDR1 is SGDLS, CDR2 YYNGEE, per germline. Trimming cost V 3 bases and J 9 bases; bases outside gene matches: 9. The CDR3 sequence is CASSARTGRSSPLHF. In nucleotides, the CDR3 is TGTGCCAGCAGCGCACGGACAGGTCGTAGTTCACCCCTCCACTTT.

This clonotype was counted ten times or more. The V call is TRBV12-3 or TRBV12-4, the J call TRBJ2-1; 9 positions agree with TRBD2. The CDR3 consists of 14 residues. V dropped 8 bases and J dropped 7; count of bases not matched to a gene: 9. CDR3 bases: TGTGCCAGCGTCCGGACTAGCGAAAAGAATGAGCAGTTCTTC. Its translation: CASVRTSEKNEQFF.

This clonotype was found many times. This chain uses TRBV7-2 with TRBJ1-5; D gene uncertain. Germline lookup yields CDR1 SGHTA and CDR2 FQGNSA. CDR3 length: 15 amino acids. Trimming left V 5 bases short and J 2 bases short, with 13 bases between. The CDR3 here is CASSVEIRGNQPQHF. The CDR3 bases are TGTGCCAGCAGCGTGGAAATCAGAGGCAATCAGCCCCAGCATTTT.

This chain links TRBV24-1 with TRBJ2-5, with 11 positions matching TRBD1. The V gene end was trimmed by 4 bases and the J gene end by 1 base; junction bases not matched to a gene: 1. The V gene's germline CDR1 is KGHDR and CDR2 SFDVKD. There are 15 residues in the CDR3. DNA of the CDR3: TGTGCCACCAGTGAAGGGACAGGGGGCCAAGAGACCCAGTACTTC. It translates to CATSEGTGGQETQYF.

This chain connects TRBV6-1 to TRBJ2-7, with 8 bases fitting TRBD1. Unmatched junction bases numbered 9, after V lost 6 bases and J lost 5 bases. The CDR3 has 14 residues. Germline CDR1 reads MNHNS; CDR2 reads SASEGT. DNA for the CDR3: TGTGCCAGCAGCCAAGGGACAGGAGGCGACGAGCAGTACTTC. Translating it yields CASSQGTGGDEQYF.

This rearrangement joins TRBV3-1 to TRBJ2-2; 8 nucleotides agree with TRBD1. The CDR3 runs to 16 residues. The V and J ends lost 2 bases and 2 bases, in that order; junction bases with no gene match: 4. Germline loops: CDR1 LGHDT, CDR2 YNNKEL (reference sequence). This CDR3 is CASSQRGTGNTGELFF. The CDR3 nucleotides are TGTGCCAGCAGCCAACGGGGGACAGGAAACACCGGGGAGCTGTTTTTT.

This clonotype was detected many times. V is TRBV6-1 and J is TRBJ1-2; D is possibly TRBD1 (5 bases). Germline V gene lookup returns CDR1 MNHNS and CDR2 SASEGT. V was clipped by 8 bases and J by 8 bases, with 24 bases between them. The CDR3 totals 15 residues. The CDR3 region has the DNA TGTGCCAGCCATGAATGGGGCCCCGGGTTTAACGGCTACACCTTC. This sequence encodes CASHEWGPGFNGYTF.

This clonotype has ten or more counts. CDR3 loop: CASSSDDRSGTDTQYF. Here the CDR3 DNA reads TGTGCCAGCAGCTCAGACGACAGGTCAGGCACAGATACGCAGTATTTT. J is TRBJ2-3 and V is TRBV7-9; weak D call: TRBD1 (6 bases). The V gene lost 4 bases and the J gene lost 1 base, with 15 bases spanning the gap. The CDR3 covers 16 residues. Looked up from germline, CDR1 is SEHNR and CDR2 is FQNEAQ (reference sequence).

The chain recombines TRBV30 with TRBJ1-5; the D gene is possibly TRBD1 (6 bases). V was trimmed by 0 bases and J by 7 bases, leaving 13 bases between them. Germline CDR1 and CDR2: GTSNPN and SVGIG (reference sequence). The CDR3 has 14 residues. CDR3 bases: TGTGCCTGGAGTGTGGGGGGGGGCTCGCAGCCCCAGCATTTT. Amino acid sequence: CAWSVGGGSQPQHF.

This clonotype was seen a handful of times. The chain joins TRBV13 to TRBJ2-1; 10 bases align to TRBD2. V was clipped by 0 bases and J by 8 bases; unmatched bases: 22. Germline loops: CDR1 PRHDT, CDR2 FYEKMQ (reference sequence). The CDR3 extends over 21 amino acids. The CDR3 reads CASSLGLVTLAGGLHGHEQFF. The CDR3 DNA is TGTGCCAGCAGCTTAGGGTTAGTGACTTTAGCGGGAGGTCTCCATGGTCATGAGCAGTTCTTC.

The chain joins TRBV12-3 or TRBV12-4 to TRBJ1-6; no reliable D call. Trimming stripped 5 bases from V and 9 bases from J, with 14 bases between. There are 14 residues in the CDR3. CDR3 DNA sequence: TGTGCCAGCAGTGTAACCAAATCCAGTTCACCCCTCCACTTT. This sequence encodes CASSVTKSSSPLHF.

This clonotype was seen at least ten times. CDR3 sequence reads: CASRKLAGEYNEQFF. The CDR3 bases are TGTGCCAGCAGGAAACTAGCGGGGGAGTACAATGAGCAGTTCTTC. The rearrangement uses TRBV7-9 and TRBJ2-1; 11 nucleotides line up with TRBD2. V lost 6 bases, J lost 4 bases, and 5 bases stayed unmatched. The CDR3 is 15 amino acids. Germline lookup yields CDR1 SEHNR and CDR2 FQNEAQ (reference sequence).

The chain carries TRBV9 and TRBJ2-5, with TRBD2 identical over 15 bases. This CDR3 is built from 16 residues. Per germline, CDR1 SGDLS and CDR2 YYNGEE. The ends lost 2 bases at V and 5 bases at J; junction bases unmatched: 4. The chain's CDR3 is CASSVRTSGGAETQYF. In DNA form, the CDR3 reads TGTGCCAGCAGCGTGAGGACTAGCGGGGGGGCGGAGACCCAGTACTTC.